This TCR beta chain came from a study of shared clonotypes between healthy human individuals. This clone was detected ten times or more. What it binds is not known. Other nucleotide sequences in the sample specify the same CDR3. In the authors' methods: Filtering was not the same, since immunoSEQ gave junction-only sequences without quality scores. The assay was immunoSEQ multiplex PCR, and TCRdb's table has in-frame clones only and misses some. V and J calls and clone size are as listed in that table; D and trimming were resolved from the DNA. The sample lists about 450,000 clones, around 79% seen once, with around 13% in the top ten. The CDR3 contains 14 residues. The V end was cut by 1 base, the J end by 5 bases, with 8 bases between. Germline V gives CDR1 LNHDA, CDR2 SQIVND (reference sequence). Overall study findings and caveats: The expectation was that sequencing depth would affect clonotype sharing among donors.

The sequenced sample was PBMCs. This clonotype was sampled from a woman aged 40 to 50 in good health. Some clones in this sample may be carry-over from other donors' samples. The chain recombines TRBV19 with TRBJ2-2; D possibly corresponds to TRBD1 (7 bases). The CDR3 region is CASSIAGGTGELFF. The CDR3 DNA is TGTGCCAGTAGTATAGCAGGGGGGACCGGGGAGCTGTTTTTT.